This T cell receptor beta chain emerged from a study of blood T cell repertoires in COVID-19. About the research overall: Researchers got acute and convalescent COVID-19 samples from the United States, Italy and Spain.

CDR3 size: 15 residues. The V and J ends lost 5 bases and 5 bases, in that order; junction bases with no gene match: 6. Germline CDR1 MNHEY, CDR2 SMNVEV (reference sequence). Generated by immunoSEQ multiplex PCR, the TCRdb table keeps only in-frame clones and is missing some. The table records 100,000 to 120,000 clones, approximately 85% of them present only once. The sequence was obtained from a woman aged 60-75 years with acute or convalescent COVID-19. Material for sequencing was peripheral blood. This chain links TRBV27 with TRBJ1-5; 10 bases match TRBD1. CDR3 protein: CASSPDRGRDQPQHF. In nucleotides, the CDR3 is TGTGCCAGCAGTCCCGACAGGGGGCGGGATCAGCCCCAGCATTTT.